The clone carrying this TCR beta chain was picked up many times. The sample comes from a study of Graves' ophthalmopathy and Graves' hyperthyroidism. V lost 1 base and J lost 3, with 7 bases in between. The CDR3 extends over 13 amino acids. RNA transcripts yielded amplified TCR beta CDR3 regions. Second-round multiplex PCR came after a first-round RT-PCR that employed HTBI primers. TCRdb re-called the multiplex PCR reads with MiXCR, one entry per CDR3 protein. The data show about 390,000 distinct CDR3 sequences, 17% seen once. Excluded were patients with other autoimmune diseases, uncontrolled infections, pregnancy or lactation.

Sequencing was done on a sample of peripheral blood. The chain carries TRBV12-3 or TRBV12-4 and TRBJ2-7, with unresolved D. This TCR derives from an adult woman with stable Graves' hyperthyroidism. The CDR3 sequence is CASSLGFFYEQYF. The DNA of the CDR3 is TGTGCCAGCAGTTTAGGATTCTTCTACGAGCAGTACTTC.